The 12 T cell receptor beta chains in this list originate from one sample, sequenced in a study of early T cells in non-severe SARS-CoV-2 infection. TCRdb recomputed calls from the 5' RACE reads with MiXCR, one row per CDR3 protein. The table has approximately 73,000 distinct CDR3 sequences, over 9% seen once. The sample comprised whole blood. The receptors come from an adult who was a healthcare worker with PCR-confirmed SARS-CoV-2 infection or an uninfected control (not recorded which).

The chain uses TRBV4-1 and TRBJ2-2, with a possible D match to TRBD2 (5 bases). Germline CDR1 MGHRA, CDR2 YSYEKL. V lost 2 bases to trimming and J lost 3 bases, with 16 bases between them. This CDR3 contains 17 residues. This CDR3 reads CASSQPLARTYTGELFF. CDR3 DNA sequence: TGCGCCAGCAGCCAACCCTTAGCGAGGACCTACACCGGGGAGCTGTTTTTT.

The chain has TRBV29-1 and TRBJ2-7; TRBD1 matches 8 bases. The CDR3 is 12 amino acids. From germline, CDR1 is SQVTM and CDR2 ANQGSEA. J lost 4 bases, V lost 6 bases, and 5 bases had no gene match. Here the CDR3 reads CSVTDRVYEQYF. DNA of the CDR3: TGCAGCGTGACGGACAGGGTGTACGAGCAGTACTTC.

The chain recombines TRBV5-1 with TRBJ1-6; the D gene is possibly TRBD1 (6 bases). The V end lost 4 bases, the J end lost 4 bases, and 12 bases lay between the germline ends. Germline assignment: CDR1 SGHRS and CDR2 YFSETQ. This CDR3 has 15 residues. CDR3 in amino acids: CASSRDRFYNSPLHF. CDR3 bases: TGCGCCAGCAGCCGAGACAGGTTTTATAATTCACCCCTCCACTTT.

V usage is TRBV24-1 and J usage is TRBJ2-1, with 13 bases identical to TRBD2. Germline CDR1 is KGHDR and CDR2 is SFDVKD. The trim removed 4 bases at V and 8 bases at J, leaving 7 bases unmatched. The CDR3 totals 16 residues. CDR3 sequence reads: CATSESGTSGVDEQFF. Written as DNA, the CDR3 is TGTGCCACCAGTGAATCCGGGACTAGCGGGGTCGATGAGCAGTTCTTC.

There are many counts of this clonotype. The V gene is TRBV6-5, the J gene TRBJ1-6; possibly TRBD1 for D (5 bases). Trimming took off 0 bases at V and 5 bases at J, with 14 bases between the two ends. This CDR3 is 17 amino acids long. Germline assignment: CDR1 MNHEY and CDR2 SVGAGI. The CDR3 loop is CASSYSGLADNNSPLHF. As DNA, the CDR3 is TGTGCCAGCAGTTACTCGGGGCTGGCCGATAATAATTCACCCCTCCACTTT.

This sequence joins TRBV20-1 and TRBJ2-3; 8 nucleotides agree with TRBD2. The V gene end was trimmed by 3 bases and the J gene end by 5 bases; junction bases not matched to a gene: 7. This CDR3 region has 14 residues. CDR1 and CDR2 (germline): DFQATT, SNEGSKA (reference sequence). CDR3 sequence: CSASAGGTGDTQYF. In DNA form, the CDR3 reads TGCAGTGCTAGTGCGGGGGGTACGGGAGATACGCAGTATTTT.

The genes are TRBV7-2 and TRBJ1-2, with D possibly matching TRBD1 (5 bases). Looked up from germline, CDR1 is SGHTA and CDR2 is FQGNSA. Trimming shortened V by 6 bases and J by 2 bases, and 10 bases separated the two germline ends. This CDR3 has 13 amino acids. CDR3 in amino acids: CASSWGLNYGYTF. The CDR3 DNA reads as TGTGCCAGCAGTTGGGGGTTAAACTATGGCTACACCTTC.

This clonotype appeared a few times. The chain carries TRBV6-6 and TRBJ1-5; possible D gene TRBD1, 5 bases. The CDR3 runs 15 residues. Germline V CDR1 and CDR2: MNHNY, SVGAGI (reference sequence). The V gene lost 1 base and the J gene lost 9 bases, with 16 bases spanning the gap. CDR3 nucleotides: TGTGCCAGCAGTTACTTATCAGGGACCCCGGGGCCCCAGCATTTT. Its protein is CASSYLSGTPGPQHF.

The sample holds many counts of this clonotype. The chain employs TRBV6-6 and TRBJ1-4; no firm D call. Germline values: CDR1 MNHNY, CDR2 SVGAGI (reference sequence). The CDR3 runs to 15 residues. V dropped 4 bases and J dropped 0 bases, with 9 bases sitting between them. The CDR3 nucleotides are TGTGCCAGCAGTTCTCCAAATGCAACTAATGAAAAACTGTTTTTT. It codes for CASSSPNATNEKLFF.

The sample holds a few counts of this clonotype. V is TRBV18 and J is TRBJ2-3, with a possible D match to TRBD2 (8 bases). V was shortened by 4 bases and J by 4 bases, with 21 bases between the two germline ends. The CDR3 length is 17 residues. The germline V gene encodes CDR1 KGHSH and CDR2 LQKENI. The CDR3 region has the DNA TGTGCCAGCTCACTTCAACCGGGACAGCGGGGGCCAGATACGCAGTATTTT. This gives the protein CASSLQPGQRGPDTQYF.

The V and J genes are TRBV6-1 and TRBJ1-5; D possibly corresponds to TRBD1 (6 bases). The CDR3 extends over 12 amino acids. V gave up 7 bases and J gave up 3 bases, with 7 bases separating them. Germline V gene lookup returns CDR1 MNHNS and CDR2 SASEGT. The CDR3, as DNA: TGTGCCAGCACAGGGGACAATCAGCCCCAGCATTTT. Protein product: CASTGDNQPQHF.

This clonotype was counted only a few times. The chain couples TRBV19 to TRBJ2-7; D possibly corresponds to TRBD1 (5 bases). V dropped 6 bases and J dropped 5 bases, with 14 bases sitting between them. CDR3 length: 13 amino acids. In germline, CDR1 is LNHDA, CDR2 SQIVND (reference sequence). CDR3 in DNA: TGTGCCAGTAGCCAATATAAGGGGAACGAGCAGTACTTC. As protein: CASSQYKGNEQYF.